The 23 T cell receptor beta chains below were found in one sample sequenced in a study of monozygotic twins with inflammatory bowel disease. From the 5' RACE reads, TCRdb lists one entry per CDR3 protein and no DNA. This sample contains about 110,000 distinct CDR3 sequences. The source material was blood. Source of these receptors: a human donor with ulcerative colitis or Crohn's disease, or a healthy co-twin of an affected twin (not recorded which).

CDR3 residues: CSARDSGTEINSPLHF. J is TRBJ1-6 and V is TRBV20-1; TCRdb gives TRBD1 as the D gene, but with no DNA this cannot be confirmed. The germline V gene has CDR1 DFQATT and CDR2 SNEGSKA (reference sequence). The CDR3 covers 16 residues.

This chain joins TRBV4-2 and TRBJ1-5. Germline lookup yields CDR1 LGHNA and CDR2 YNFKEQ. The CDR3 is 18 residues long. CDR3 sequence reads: CASSQDIGDFYSNQPQHF.

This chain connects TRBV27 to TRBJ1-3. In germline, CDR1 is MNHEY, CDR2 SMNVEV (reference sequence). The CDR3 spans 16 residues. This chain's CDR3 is CASSGPLSGSGNTIYF.

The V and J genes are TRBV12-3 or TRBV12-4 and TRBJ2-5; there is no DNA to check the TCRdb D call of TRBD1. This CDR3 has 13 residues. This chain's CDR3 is CASSFTQGETQYF.

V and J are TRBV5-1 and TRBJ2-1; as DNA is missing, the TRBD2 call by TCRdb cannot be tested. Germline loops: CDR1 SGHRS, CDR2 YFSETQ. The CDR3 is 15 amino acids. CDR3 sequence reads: CASSLSGLATDEQFF.

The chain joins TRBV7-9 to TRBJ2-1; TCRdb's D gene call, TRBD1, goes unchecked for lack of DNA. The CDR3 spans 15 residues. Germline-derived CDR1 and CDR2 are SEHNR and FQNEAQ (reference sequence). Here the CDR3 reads CASSLASRSRGEQFF. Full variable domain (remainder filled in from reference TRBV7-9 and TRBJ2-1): DTGVSQNPRHKITKRGQNVTFRCDPISEHNRLYWYRQTLGQGPEFLTYFQNEAQLEKSRLLSDRFSAERPKGSFSTLEIQRTEQGDSAMYLCASSLASRSRGEQFFGPGTRLTVL.

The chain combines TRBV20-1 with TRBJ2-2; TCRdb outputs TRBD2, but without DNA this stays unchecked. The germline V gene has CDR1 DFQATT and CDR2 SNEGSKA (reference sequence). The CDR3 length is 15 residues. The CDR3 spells CSARPSGANTGELFF.

The CDR3 is CASSYLAGNTGELFF. This sequence joins TRBV7-2 and TRBJ2-2; there is no DNA to check the TCRdb D call of TRBD2. CDR1 SGHTA and CDR2 FQGNSA come from the germline V gene. This CDR3 contains 15 residues.

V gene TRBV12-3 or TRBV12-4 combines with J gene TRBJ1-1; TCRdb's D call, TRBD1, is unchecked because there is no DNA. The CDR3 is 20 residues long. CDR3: CASSHFPLDGGLLLHIRAFF.

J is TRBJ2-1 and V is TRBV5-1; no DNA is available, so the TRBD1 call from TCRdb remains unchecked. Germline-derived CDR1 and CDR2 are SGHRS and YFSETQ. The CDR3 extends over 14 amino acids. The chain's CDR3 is CASSLGQGGNEQFF.

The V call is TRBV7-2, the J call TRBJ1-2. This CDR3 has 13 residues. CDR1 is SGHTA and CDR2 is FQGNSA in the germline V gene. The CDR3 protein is CASSLYGPYGYTF.

Here the CDR3 reads CASSLHGLGAEIFTAKNIQYF. V gene TRBV6-5 combines with J gene TRBJ2-4; TCRdb selects TRBD1, and the lack of DNA leaves this call unchecked. Looked up from germline, CDR1 is MNHEY and CDR2 is SVGAGI. The CDR3 has 21 amino acids.

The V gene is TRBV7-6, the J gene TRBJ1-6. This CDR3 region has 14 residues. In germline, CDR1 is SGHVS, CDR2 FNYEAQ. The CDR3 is CASSLPGTLSPLHF.

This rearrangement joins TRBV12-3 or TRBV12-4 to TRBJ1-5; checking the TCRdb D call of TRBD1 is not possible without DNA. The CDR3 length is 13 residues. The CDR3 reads CASSPGAARPQHF.

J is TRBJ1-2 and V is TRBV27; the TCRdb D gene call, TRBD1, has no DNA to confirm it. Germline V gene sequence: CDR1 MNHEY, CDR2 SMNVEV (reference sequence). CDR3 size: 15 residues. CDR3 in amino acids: CASSLTGFGNYGYTF.

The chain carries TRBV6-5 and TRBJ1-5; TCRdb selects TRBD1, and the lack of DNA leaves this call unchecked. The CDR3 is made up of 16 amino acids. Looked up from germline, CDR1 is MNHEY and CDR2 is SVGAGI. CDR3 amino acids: CASSPRTGVSNQPQHF.

The chain's CDR3 is CSASKVALDNEQFF. The chain employs TRBV20-1 and TRBJ2-1; with no DNA, the TCRdb D assignment of TRBD2 cannot be verified. This CDR3 contains 14 residues. Germline V gene lookup returns CDR1 DFQATT and CDR2 SNEGSKA (reference sequence).

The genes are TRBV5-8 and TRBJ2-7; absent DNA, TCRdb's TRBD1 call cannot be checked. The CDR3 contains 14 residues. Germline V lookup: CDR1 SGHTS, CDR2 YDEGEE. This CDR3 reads CASSLSTGTYEQYF.

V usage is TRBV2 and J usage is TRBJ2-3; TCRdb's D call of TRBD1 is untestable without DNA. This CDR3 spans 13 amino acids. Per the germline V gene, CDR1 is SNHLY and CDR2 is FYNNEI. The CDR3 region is CAGDRGSTDTQYF.

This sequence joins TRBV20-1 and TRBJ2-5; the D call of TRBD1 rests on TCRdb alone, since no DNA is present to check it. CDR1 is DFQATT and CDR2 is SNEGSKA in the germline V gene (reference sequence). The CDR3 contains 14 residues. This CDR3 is CSEPGQGAGETQYF.

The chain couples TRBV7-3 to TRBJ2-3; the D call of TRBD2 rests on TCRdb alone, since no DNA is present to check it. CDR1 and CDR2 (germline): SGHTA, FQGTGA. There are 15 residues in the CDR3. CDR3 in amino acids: CASSLMRASGDTQYF.

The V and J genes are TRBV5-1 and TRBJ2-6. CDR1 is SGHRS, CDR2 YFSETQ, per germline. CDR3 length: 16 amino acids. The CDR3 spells CASSWDGVSGANVLTF.

The CDR3 sequence: CASSLRSYNEQFF. This chain links TRBV28 with TRBJ2-1. This CDR3 has 13 residues. Germline V CDR1 and CDR2: MDHEN, SYDVKM.